The sequence of this T cell receptor beta chain was determined in a study of shared clonotypes between healthy human individuals. Overall study: Donors consisted of a couple of women and three men between 18 and 49.

Assay execution proceeded at the deep level. Sequencing of unsorted PBMC DNA was carried out using ten immunoSEQ deep assay plates. Authors' analysis steps: Because ImmunoSEQ provided only junction sequences with no quality scores, the filtering differed. Profiled with immunoSEQ multiplex PCR; TCRdb holds only in-frame clones, not every one. The V and J calls and the clone size are those of that table, but D and trimming were determined from the DNA. The sample consists of some 470,000 clones, less than 80% of them appearing once. This clone appeared a few times. CDR1 is SGHRS, CDR2 YFSETQ, per germline. The CDR3 sequence is 14 residues long. Trimming removed 3 bases from V and 0 bases from J; junction bases left unmatched: 3.

The V and J genes are TRBV5-1 and TRBJ2-7; 7 bases agree with TRBD1. This sequence was found in a woman aged 35 to 49 in good health. Some clones in this sample may be carry-over from other donors' samples. Sequences were obtained from PBMCs. The CDR3 DNA is TGCGCCAGCAGCTACACAGGGGCCTCCTACGAGCAGTACTTC. It translates to CASSYTGASYEQYF.